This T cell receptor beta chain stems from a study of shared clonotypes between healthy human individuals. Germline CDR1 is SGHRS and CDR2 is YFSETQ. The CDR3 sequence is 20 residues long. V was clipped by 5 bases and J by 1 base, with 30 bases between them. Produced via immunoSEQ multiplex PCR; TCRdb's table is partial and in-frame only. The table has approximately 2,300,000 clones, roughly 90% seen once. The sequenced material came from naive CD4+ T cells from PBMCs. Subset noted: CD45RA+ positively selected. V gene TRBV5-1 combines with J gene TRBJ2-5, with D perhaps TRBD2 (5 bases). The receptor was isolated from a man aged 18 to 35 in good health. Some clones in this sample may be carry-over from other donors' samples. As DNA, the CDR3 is TGCGCCAGCAGTTCGGGATACCTCGACCTGCCACCCCCTCTCCAAGAGACCCAGTACTTC. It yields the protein CASSSGYLDLPPPLQETQYF.